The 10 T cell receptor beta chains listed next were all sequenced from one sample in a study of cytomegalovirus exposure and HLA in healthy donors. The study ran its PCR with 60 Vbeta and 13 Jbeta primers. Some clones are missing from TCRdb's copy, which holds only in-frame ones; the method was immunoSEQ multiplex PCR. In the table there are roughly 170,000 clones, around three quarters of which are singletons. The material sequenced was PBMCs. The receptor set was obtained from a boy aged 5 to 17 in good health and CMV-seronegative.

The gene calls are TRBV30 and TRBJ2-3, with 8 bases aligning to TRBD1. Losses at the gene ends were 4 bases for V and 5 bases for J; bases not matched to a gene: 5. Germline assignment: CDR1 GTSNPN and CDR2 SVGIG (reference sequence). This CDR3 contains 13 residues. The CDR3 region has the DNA TGTGCCTGGACAGGGGGCGCAGGAGATACGCAGTATTTT. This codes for CAWTGGAGDTQYF.

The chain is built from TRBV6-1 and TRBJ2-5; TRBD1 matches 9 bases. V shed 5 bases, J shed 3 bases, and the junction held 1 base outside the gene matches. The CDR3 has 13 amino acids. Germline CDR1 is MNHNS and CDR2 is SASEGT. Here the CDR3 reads CASSWDREETQYF. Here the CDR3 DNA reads TGTGCCAGCAGTTGGGACAGGGAAGAGACCCAGTACTTC.

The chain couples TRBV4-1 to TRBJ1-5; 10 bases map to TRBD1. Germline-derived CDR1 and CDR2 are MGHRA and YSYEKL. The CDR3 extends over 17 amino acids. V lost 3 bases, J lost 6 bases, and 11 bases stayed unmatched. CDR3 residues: CASSQNTRDRGSQPQHF. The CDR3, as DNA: TGCGCCAGCAGCCAGAATACTCGGGACAGGGGTAGTCAGCCCCAGCATTTT.

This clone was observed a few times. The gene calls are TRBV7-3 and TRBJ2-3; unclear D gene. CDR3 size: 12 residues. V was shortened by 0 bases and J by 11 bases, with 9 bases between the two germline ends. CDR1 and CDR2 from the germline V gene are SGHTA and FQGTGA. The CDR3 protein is CASSLTGYMQYF. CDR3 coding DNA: TGTGCCAGCAGCTTAACGGGCTACATGCAGTATTTT. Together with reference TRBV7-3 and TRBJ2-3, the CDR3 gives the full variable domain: GAGVSQTPSNKVTEKGKYVELRCDPISGHTALYWYRQSLGQGPEFLIYFQGTGAADDSGLPNDRFFAVRPEGSVSTLKIQRTERGDSAVYLCASSLTGYMQYFGPGTRLTVL.

CDR3 sequence (DNA): TGTGCCTGGAGTGCCAGCGGGGGGGTAGAAAAAGATACGCAGTATTTT. It is translated as CAWSASGGVEKDTQYF. The V gene is TRBV30, the J gene TRBJ2-3; TRBD2 matches at 10 bases. The CDR3 covers 16 residues. Germline CDR1 reads GTSNPN; CDR2 reads SVGIG (reference sequence). The V gene end was trimmed by 1 base and the J gene end by 5 bases; junction bases not matched to a gene: 9.

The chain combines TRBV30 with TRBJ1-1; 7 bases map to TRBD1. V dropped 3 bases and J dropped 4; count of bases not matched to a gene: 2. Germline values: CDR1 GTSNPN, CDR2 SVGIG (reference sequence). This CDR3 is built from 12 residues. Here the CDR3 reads CAWRPGGTEAFF. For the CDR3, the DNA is TGTGCCTGGAGACCAGGGGGCACTGAAGCTTTCTTT.

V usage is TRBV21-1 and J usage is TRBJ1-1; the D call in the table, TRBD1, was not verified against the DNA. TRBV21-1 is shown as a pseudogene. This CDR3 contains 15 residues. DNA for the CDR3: TGTGCCAGGCCTTCCCTTACACAGGGGAACACTGAAGCTTTCTTT. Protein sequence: CARPSLTQGNTEAFF.

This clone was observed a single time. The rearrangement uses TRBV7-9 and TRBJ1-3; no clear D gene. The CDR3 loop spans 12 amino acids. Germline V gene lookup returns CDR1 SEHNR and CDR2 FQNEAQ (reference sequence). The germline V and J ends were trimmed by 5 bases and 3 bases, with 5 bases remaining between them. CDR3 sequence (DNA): TGTGCCAGCAGCCCCAGTGGAAACACCATATATTTT. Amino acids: CASSPSGNTIYF.

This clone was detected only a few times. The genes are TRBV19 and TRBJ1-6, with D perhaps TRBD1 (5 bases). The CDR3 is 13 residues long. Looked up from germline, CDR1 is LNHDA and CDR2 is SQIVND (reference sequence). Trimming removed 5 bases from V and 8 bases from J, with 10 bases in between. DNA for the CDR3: TGTGCCAGTAGTCGAGGGACTGATTCACCCCTCCACTTT. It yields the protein CASSRGTDSPLHF.

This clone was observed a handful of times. CDR3 in DNA: TGTGCCAGCAGCTTAGCGCGGGACAGTTCCTACGAGCAGTACTTC. Protein product: CASSLARDSSYEQYF. This chain links TRBV7-9 with TRBJ2-7; D perhaps matches TRBD1 (7 bases). Germline values: CDR1 SEHNR, CDR2 FQNEAQ (reference sequence). This CDR3 contains 15 residues. V was pared by 0 bases and J by 1 base, with 10 bases between.